This T cell receptor (beta chain) emerged from a study of blood T cell repertoires in COVID-19 (dated by TCRdb to about 2020). With regard to the full study: Samples from collaborators originated in the United States, Italy and Spain and spanned both the acute and convalescent phases of COVID-19. HLA class I and class II types, where available, came from metadata supplied by the sample provider rather than from assay-based typing. The repertoires were made available in a free public database intended to serve as a resource for research on the immune response to SARS-CoV-2. The samples were drawn from two sources: the first 160 participants of the ongoing ImmuneRACE study, and some 1,300 subjects contributed by 6 global collaborators. Sample metadata almost always included a de-identified subject ID, COVID-19 status, age in years and sex. Deeply sampled blood TCRbeta repertoires from subjects exposed to, actively infected with, or recovered from COVID-19 were included in the dataset. The material from the prospective study consisted of cDNA or gDNA derived from T cells, B-cell-depleted T cells, or PBMCs. Broader findings and caveats from the paper: How much clinical and demographic metadata was included differed by source and by participant, and the metadata was provided uncurated.

Each collaborating institution followed its own protocols to collect whole blood in K2EDTA tubes. For TCRbeta analysis, collaborators shipped samples in one of three forms: frozen whole blood, isolated PBMCs, or DNA extracted from either of those sample types. This clone was counted once. The antigen it binds to is not known. Per-nucleotide qualities are absent, and no much larger clonotype sits a single base away. TCRbeta CDR3 regions were amplified from genomic DNA using the immunoSEQ Assay, a bias-controlled multiplex PCR. The published analysis was carried out like this. Within the assay, amplification of reference gene primers was used to estimate how many nucleated cells each sample contained. Sequence reads were collapsed and filtered to measure the absolute abundance of every unique TCRbeta CDR3 rearrangement. For each sample, productive Simpson clonality was calculated as the square root of Simpson's diversity index over productive rearrangements. The table was pulled from immuneACCESS by TCRdb, which kept in-frame rearrangements only. Such tables lose some clones; where checked, under half of the loss comes from unresolved V genes, and the rest has no known cause. The DNA was the basis for D and trimming; V, J and clone size are from that table. Counted in this sample were under 300,000 clones; 82% of them appeared once. 4.5% to 6% of the sample is held by the ten biggest clonotypes.

The V end gives up 3 bases and the J end 7 bases, leaving 7 bases in the junction not matched to a gene. The germline V gene encodes CDR1 SGHRS and CDR2 YFSETQ. From cysteine to phenylalanine, the CDR3 is 14 amino acids long. Of all the DNA, just the CDR3 is kept, 42 bases in frame from base 1. What was sequenced was peripheral blood. This receptor was identified in a woman older than 75 with active or convalescent COVID-19. The rearranged chain carries TRBV5-1 and TRBJ2-3; TRBD2 aligns with 8 central bases. The bases are TGCGCCAGCAGCTCCCCGAGCGGGAGCAATACGCAGTATTTT. Its coded protein is CASSSPSGSNTQYF.